Listed below are T cell receptor beta chains from one sample, sequenced in a study of blood T cell repertoires in COVID-19. Generated by immunoSEQ multiplex PCR, the TCRdb table keeps only in-frame clones and is missing some. The sample includes about 180,000 clones, approximately 90% of them seen just once. The specimen was peripheral blood. The receptors derive from a woman younger than 45 with acute or convalescent COVID-19. The CDR3 runs from the conserved cysteine through the conserved F or W. The D gene is left open where the match is weak. Not every row has a clone size; where given, it reads once, few, many or a size class.

v_call: TRBV5-1
d_call: TRBD1
clone_size: .
j_call: TRBJ2-6
cdr3_length: 18
cdr3_aa: CASSLRTGGSFGANVLTF
cdr3_nt: TGCGCCAGCAGCTTGAGGACAGGCGGGTCCTTTGGGGCCAACGTCCTGACTTTC

v_call: TRBV4-1
d_call: TRBD1
clone_size: .
j_call: TRBJ1-3
cdr3_length: 15
cdr3_aa: CASSRPGQGQYTIYF
cdr3_nt: TGCGCCAGCAGCCGGCCGGGACAGGGTCAGTACACCATATATTTT

v_call: TRBV28
d_call: .
clone_size: .
j_call: TRBJ1-2
cdr3_length: 14
cdr3_aa: CASSWGGNTNGYTF
cdr3_nt: TGTGCCAGCAGTTGGGGCGGCAATACAAATGGCTACACCTTC

v_call: TRBV7-2
d_call: .
clone_size: once
j_call: TRBJ2-6
cdr3_length: 17
cdr3_aa: CASSLVAAASGANVLTF
cdr3_nt: TGTGCCAGCAGCTTAGTAGCCGCCGCTTCTGGGGCCAACGTCCTGACTTTC

v_call: TRBV5-1
d_call: .
clone_size: .
j_call: TRBJ2-1
cdr3_length: 12
cdr3_aa: CASSFSTVQQFF
cdr3_nt: TGCGCCAGCAGCTTCTCTACCGTCCAGCAGTTCTTC

v_call: TRBV7-9
d_call: .
clone_size: .
j_call: TRBJ2-3
cdr3_length: 12
cdr3_aa: CASSLSADTQYF
cdr3_nt: TGTGCCAGCAGCTTATCGGCAGATACGCAGTATTTT

v_call: TRBV5-1
d_call: .
clone_size: .
j_call: TRBJ2-7
cdr3_length: 12
cdr3_aa: CASSSTTYEQYF
cdr3_nt: TGCGCCAGCAGCTCCACGACTTACGAGCAGTACTTC

v_call: TRBV27
d_call: .
clone_size: .
j_call: TRBJ1-1
cdr3_length: 15
cdr3_aa: CASSPVAGLGTEAFF
cdr3_nt: TGTGCCAGCAGTCCCGTAGCAGGGCTCGGCACTGAAGCTTTCTTT

v_call: TRBV29-1
d_call: TRBD1
clone_size: .
j_call: TRBJ1-2
cdr3_length: 14
cdr3_aa: CSVGVGGQSYGYTF
cdr3_nt: TGCAGCGTTGGAGTAGGGGGACAGAGCTATGGCTACACCTTC

v_call: TRBV19
d_call: TRBD2
clone_size: .
j_call: TRBJ2-7
cdr3_length: 15
cdr3_aa: CASYSGYLEVDEQYF
cdr3_nt: TGTGCCAGTTATAGCGGGTATTTAGAGGTGGACGAGCAGTACTTC

v_call: TRBV5-1
d_call: .
clone_size: .
j_call: TRBJ2-1
cdr3_length: 16
cdr3_aa: CASSSNLGDSYNEQFF
cdr3_nt: TGCGCCAGCAGTTCTAACCTCGGAGACTCCTACAATGAGCAGTTCTTC

v_call: TRBV7-2
d_call: .
clone_size: .
j_call: TRBJ2-4
cdr3_length: 14
cdr3_aa: CASSLARVGNIQYF
cdr3_nt: TGTGCCAGCAGCTTAGCGCGGGTGGGAAACATTCAGTACTTC

v_call: TRBV19
d_call: .
clone_size: .
j_call: TRBJ1-5
cdr3_length: 15
cdr3_aa: CASRSGDTRNQPQHF
cdr3_nt: TGTGCCAGTAGATCTGGGGACACACGCAATCAGCCCCAGCATTTT

v_call: TRBV6-5
d_call: .
clone_size: .
j_call: TRBJ1-5
cdr3_length: 14
cdr3_aa: CASSYGSGGQPQHF
cdr3_nt: TGTGCCAGCAGTTATGGGTCGGGTGGTCAGCCCCAGCATTTT

v_call: TRBV5-6
d_call: .
clone_size: .
j_call: TRBJ1-1
cdr3_length: 14
cdr3_aa: CASSTRTANTEAFF
cdr3_nt: TGTGCCAGCAGCACCCGGACAGCGAACACTGAAGCTTTCTTT

v_call: TRBV6-5
d_call: .
clone_size: .
j_call: TRBJ2-5
cdr3_length: 12
cdr3_aa: CASGRGQETQYF
cdr3_nt: TGTGCCAGCGGGAGGGGGCAAGAGACCCAGTACTTC

v_call: TRBV30
d_call: TRBD2
clone_size: .
j_call: TRBJ2-1
cdr3_length: 16
cdr3_aa: CAWRRIAGGVYNEQFF
cdr3_nt: TGTGCCTGGAGGAGAATAGCGGGAGGGGTATACAATGAGCAGTTCTTC

v_call: TRBV15
d_call: .
clone_size: .
j_call: TRBJ2-3
cdr3_length: 13
cdr3_aa: CATSSSLGGTQYF
cdr3_nt: TGTGCCACCAGCAGCTCCCTCGGGGGTACGCAGTATTTT

v_call: TRBV2
d_call: .
clone_size: .
j_call: TRBJ2-7
cdr3_length: 11
cdr3_aa: CASSSGGEQYF
cdr3_nt: TGTGCCAGCAGCTCAGGAGGCGAGCAGTACTTC

v_call: TRBV7-9
d_call: .
clone_size: .
j_call: TRBJ1-1
cdr3_length: 13
cdr3_aa: CASSFLGAAEAFF
cdr3_nt: TGTGCCAGCAGCTTTTTGGGGGCGGCTGAAGCTTTCTTT

v_call: TRBV24-1
d_call: TRBD1
clone_size: .
j_call: TRBJ2-7
cdr3_length: 15
cdr3_aa: CATSDPGTGDYEQYF
cdr3_nt: TGTGCCACCAGTGACCCGGGGACAGGGGACTACGAGCAGTACTTC

v_call: TRBV7-2
d_call: .
clone_size: .
j_call: TRBJ2-2
cdr3_length: 14
cdr3_aa: CASRLGANTGELFF
cdr3_nt: TGTGCCAGCAGGCTAGGAGCGAACACCGGGGAGCTGTTTTTT

v_call: TRBV3-1/TRBV3-2
d_call: .
clone_size: .
j_call: TRBJ2-7
cdr3_length: 13
cdr3_aa: CASSLNREYEQYF
cdr3_nt: TGTGCCAGCAGCCTCAATCGTGAGTACGAGCAGTACTTC

v_call: TRBV12-5
d_call: TRBD2
clone_size: .
j_call: TRBJ2-2
cdr3_length: 17
cdr3_aa: CASYHLAERWNTGELFF
cdr3_nt: TGTGCTAGTTACCATCTAGCGGAGCGGTGGAACACCGGGGAGCTGTTTTTT

v_call: TRBV9
d_call: .
clone_size: .
j_call: TRBJ1-3
cdr3_length: 14
cdr3_aa: CASSVRGARNTIYF
cdr3_nt: TGTGCCAGCAGCGTACGGGGGGCCAGAAACACCATATATTTT

v_call: TRBV12-5
d_call: .
clone_size: .
j_call: TRBJ2-1
cdr3_length: 15
cdr3_aa: CASGLDHSSYNEQFF
cdr3_nt: TGTGCTAGTGGTTTAGATCACAGCTCCTACAATGAGCAGTTCTTC

v_call: TRBV7-9
d_call: .
clone_size: .
j_call: TRBJ2-5
cdr3_length: 15
cdr3_aa: CASSPRGAWVETQYF
cdr3_nt: TGTGCCAGCAGCCCCCGGGGGGCTTGGGTCGAGACCCAGTACTTC

v_call: TRBV7-9
d_call: TRBD1
clone_size: .
j_call: TRBJ2-1
cdr3_length: 14
cdr3_aa: CASVPGQGLDEQFF
cdr3_nt: TGTGCCAGCGTCCCGGGACAGGGCTTAGATGAGCAGTTCTTC

v_call: TRBV3-1/TRBV3-2
d_call: .
clone_size: .
j_call: TRBJ1-1
cdr3_length: 13
cdr3_aa: CASSQGGGSEAFF
cdr3_nt: TGTGCCAGCAGCCAAGGGGGGGGCTCTGAAGCTTTCTTT

v_call: TRBV2
d_call: .
clone_size: once
j_call: TRBJ2-2
cdr3_length: 13
cdr3_aa: CASRKGATGELFF
cdr3_nt: TGTGCCAGCAGGAAAGGGGCCACCGGGGAGCTGTTTTTT

v_call: TRBV2
d_call: .
clone_size: .
j_call: TRBJ2-3
cdr3_length: 14
cdr3_aa: CASSEPGSTDTQYF
cdr3_nt: TGTGCCAGCAGTGAACCGGGGAGCACAGATACGCAGTATTTT

v_call: TRBV10-3
d_call: .
clone_size: .
j_call: TRBJ2-1
cdr3_length: 13
cdr3_aa: CAIGSGTYNEQFF
cdr3_nt: TGTGCCATAGGTTCGGGAACCTACAATGAGCAGTTCTTC

v_call: TRBV6-2/TRBV6-3
d_call: TRBD2
clone_size: .
j_call: TRBJ2-1
cdr3_length: 19
cdr3_aa: CASSYKTPGLAGGYNEQFF
cdr3_nt: TGTGCCAGCAGTTACAAAACACCTGGACTAGCGGGAGGGTACAATGAGCAGTTCTTC

v_call: TRBV4-1
d_call: TRBD1
clone_size: .
j_call: TRBJ1-3
cdr3_length: 19
cdr3_aa: CASSHPDRELQSSGNTIYF
cdr3_nt: TGCGCCAGCAGCCACCCAGACAGGGAGCTACAGAGCTCTGGAAACACCATATATTTT

v_call: TRBV5-6
d_call: .
clone_size: .
j_call: TRBJ2-2
cdr3_length: 16
cdr3_aa: CASSLGLATNTGELFF
cdr3_nt: TGTGCCAGCAGCTTAGGCCTAGCGACGAACACCGGGGAGCTGTTTTTT

v_call: TRBV11-3
d_call: .
clone_size: .
j_call: TRBJ2-5
cdr3_length: 13
cdr3_aa: CASSPEINLSPHF
cdr3_nt: TGTGCCAGCAGCCCGGAGATAAATTTGAGTCCCCACTTC

v_call: TRBV12-3/TRBV12-4
d_call: .
clone_size: once
j_call: TRBJ1-2
cdr3_length: 13
cdr3_aa: CASSLSDPYGYTF
cdr3_nt: TGTGCCAGCAGTTTATCAGATCCATATGGCTACACCTTC

v_call: TRBV5-1
d_call: TRBD1
clone_size: once
j_call: TRBJ1-4
cdr3_length: 16
cdr3_aa: CASSLGGTGANEKLFF
cdr3_nt: TGCGCCAGCAGCTTGGGGGGGACAGGGGCGAACGAAAAACTGTTTTTT

v_call: TRBV5-3
d_call: TRBD1
clone_size: .
j_call: TRBJ1-2
cdr3_length: 14
cdr3_aa: CARSRSGGTYGYTF
cdr3_nt: TGTGCCAGAAGCCGTTCAGGGGGCACCTATGGCTACACCTTC

v_call: TRBV6-1
d_call: TRBD1
clone_size: .
j_call: TRBJ1-2
cdr3_length: 15
cdr3_aa: CASSERQGDNYGYTF
cdr3_nt: TGTGCCAGCAGTGAACGACAGGGAGATAACTATGGCTACACCTTC